Reported below is one TCR beta chain. This sample is drawn from a study of control samples from healthy donors and cancer patients. TCRdb's copy holds only in-frame clones and misses some; the assay was immunoSEQ multiplex PCR. Among about 140,000 clones listed, about nine tenths were seen once. The CDR3 has 15 amino acids. V lost 3 bases, J lost 5 bases, and 6 bases stayed unmatched. Germline lookup yields CDR1 KGHSH and CDR2 LQKENI. The rearrangement links TRBV18 to TRBJ1-4, with 7 bases fitting TRBD1. Material for sequencing was blood. The sequence was obtained from a man aged 30 to 39 in good health. The CDR3 loop reads CASSPTGAPNEKLFF. CDR3 sequence (DNA): TGTGCCAGCTCACCTACAGGGGCTCCGAATGAAAAACTGTTTTTT.